The 15 T cell receptor beta chains reported below all come from one sample, sequenced in a study of control samples from healthy donors and cancer patients. Method: immunoSEQ multiplex PCR; TCRdb's copy keeps in-frame clones and lacks some. The sample yields tens of thousands of clones, roughly 80% seen once. The sample consisted of blood. Receptor source: a man in his sixties in good health.

The gene calls are TRBV18 and TRBJ2-5; 9 bases fit TRBD1. CDR3 size: 16 residues. V lost 2 bases and J lost 4; bases outside the gene matches: 8. The germline gives CDR1 KGHSH, CDR2 LQKENI. DNA of the CDR3: TGTGCCAGCTCACCAAAAGGGACAGGGAGGCGAGAGACCCAGTACTTC. It codes for CASSPKGTGRRETQYF.

The gene calls are TRBV6-2 or TRBV6-3 and TRBJ2-5; no clear D gene. The V gene lost 0 bases and the J gene lost 2 bases, with 4 bases spanning the gap. The CDR3 runs to 13 residues. Germline assignment: CDR1 MNHEY and CDR2 SVGEGT. In DNA form, the CDR3 reads TGTGCCAGCAGTTACTCGCGACAAGAGACCCAGTACTTC. The encoded protein is CASSYSRQETQYF.

V gene TRBV5-1 combines with J gene TRBJ2-3; 9 positions agree with TRBD1. J was trimmed by 1 base and V by 3 bases; bases with no gene match: 3. The CDR3 has 15 residues. Germline CDR1 SGHRS, CDR2 YFSETQ. The CDR3 nucleotides read TGCGCCAGCAGCTGGACAGGGGCTGGCACAGATACGCAGTATTTT. This codes for CASSWTGAGTDTQYF.

The rearrangement joins TRBV11-2 to TRBJ2-3; weak D call: TRBD2 (5 bases). Germline loops: CDR1 SGHAT, CDR2 FQNNGV. Trimming removed 1 base at V and 2 bases at J, with 16 bases between. The CDR3 runs 17 residues. The CDR3 spells CASSLAGRGAPTDTQYF. For the CDR3, the DNA is TGTGCCAGCAGCTTAGCTGGACGGGGAGCACCCACAGATACGCAGTATTTT. Together with reference TRBV11-2 and TRBJ2-3, the CDR3 gives the full variable domain: EAGVAQSPRYKIIEKRQSVAFWCNPISGHATLYWYQQILGQGPKLLIQFQNNGVVDDSQLPKDRFSAERLKGVDSTLKIQPAKLEDSAVYLCASSLAGRGAPTDTQYFGPGTRLTVL.

The chain uses TRBV10-3 and TRBJ1-3; the D is unclear. The CDR3 is 16 amino acids. Germline-derived CDR1 and CDR2 are ENHRY and SYGVKD. V lost 0 bases, J lost 0 bases, and 9 bases lay in between. CDR3 in amino acids: CAISESIASSGNTIYF. Here the CDR3 DNA reads TGTGCCATCAGTGAGTCAATAGCCAGCTCTGGAAACACCATATATTTT.

This clone was seen only a few times. The V and J genes are TRBV5-1 and TRBJ1-4; TRBD1 is a possible D gene (6 bases). With 4 bases removed from V and 3 bases from J, the gap between germline ends came to 13 bases. The CDR3 is made up of 15 amino acids. The germline V gene encodes CDR1 SGHRS and CDR2 YFSETQ. CDR3 in amino acids: CASSPSGVSNEKLFF. DNA for the CDR3: TGCGCCAGCAGCCCCTCAGGGGTTTCTAATGAAAAACTGTTTTTT.

The CDR3 sequence is CASSSSEEPQHF. Written as DNA, the CDR3 is TGTGCCAGCAGCAGTTCGGAAGAACCCCAGCATTTT. This chain links TRBV7-9 with TRBJ1-5; D not certain. This CDR3 is 12 amino acids long. Germline assignment: CDR1 SEHNR and CDR2 FQNEAQ (reference sequence). Trimming pared 5 bases from V and 10 bases from J, leaving 12 bases between. Full variable domain (rest looked up from reference TRBV7-9 and TRBJ1-5): DTGVSQNPRHKITKRGQNVTFRCDPISEHNRLYWYRQTLGQGPEFLTYFQNEAQLEKSRLLSDRFSAERPKGSFSTLEIQRTEQGDSAMYLCASSSSEEPQHFGDGTRLSIL.

The J gene is TRBJ2-5, the V gene TRBV5-1; 12 bases are shared with TRBD2. Losses at the gene ends were 4 bases for V and 4 bases for J; bases not matched to a gene: 8. The length of the CDR3 is 16 residues. Germline CDR1 SGHRS, CDR2 YFSETQ. CDR3 nucleotide sequence: TGCGCCAGCAGCGCGATGACTAGCGGGAGCTCAGAGACCCAGTACTTC. Amino acid sequence: CASSAMTSGSSETQYF.

The rearrangement uses TRBV7-6 and TRBJ2-7, with D possibly being TRBD2 (6 bases). Germline V gives CDR1 SGHVS, CDR2 FNYEAQ. The CDR3 has 14 amino acids. The V end lost 4 bases, the J end lost 0 bases, and 10 bases lay between the germline ends. CDR3 nucleotide sequence: TGTGCCAGCAGCTCGAGGACTAACTCCTACGAGCAGTACTTC. Its translation: CASSSRTNSYEQYF. Together with reference TRBV7-6 and TRBJ2-7, the CDR3 gives the full variable domain: GAGVSQSPRYKVTKRGQDVALRCDPISGHVSLYWYRQALGQGPEFLTYFNYEAQQDKSGLPNDRFSAERPEGSISTLTIQRTEQRDSAMYRCASSSRTNSYEQYFGPGTRLTVT.

This clone has a single count. J is TRBJ2-2 and V is TRBV19; D is ambiguous. V dropped 4 bases and J dropped 3 bases, with 9 bases sitting between them. The length of the CDR3 is 14 residues. The germline V gene encodes CDR1 LNHDA and CDR2 SQIVND (reference sequence). Written as DNA, the CDR3 is TGTGCCAGTAGTAGATGGGCGGACACCGGGGAGCTGTTTTTT. It is translated as CASSRWADTGELFF. The variable domain in full, with the rest retrieved from reference TRBV19 and TRBJ2-2, is DGGITQSPKYLFRKEGQNVTLSCEQNLNHDAMYWYRQDPGQGLRLIYYSQIVNDFQKGDIAEGYSVSREKKESFPLTVTSAQKNPTAFYLCASSRWADTGELFFGEGSRLTVL.

V and J are TRBV5-1 and TRBJ2-5; 7 bases are shared with TRBD1. J gave up 2 bases and V 4 bases, and 8 bases lay outside the gene matches. CDR3 length: 15 amino acids. Germline CDR1 SGHRS, CDR2 YFSETQ. The DNA of the CDR3 is TGCGCCAGCAGCCCCTTGGGACAGTCACAAGAGACCCAGTACTTC. This translates into CASSPLGQSQETQYF. Variable domain in full (rest from reference TRBV5-1 and TRBJ2-5): KAGVTQTPRYLIKTRGQQVTLSCSPISGHRSVSWYQQTPGQGLQFLFEYFSETQRNKGNFPGRFSGRQFSNSRSEMNVSTLELGDSALYLCASSPLGQSQETQYFGPGTRLLVL.

As regards this clone: At one end, the junction sequence differs from germline, possibly due to a read error. This chain connects TRBV2 to TRBJ2-7; D not resolved. Germline CDR1 is SNHLY and CDR2 is FYNNEI. The CDR3 covers 13 residues. The CDR3 sequence: CVNYGVPAYEQYF. The CDR3 DNA sequence: TGCGTCAACTATGGAGTTCCCGCCTACGAGCAGTACTTC. Filled out from reference TRBV2 and TRBJ2-7, the complete variable domain reads EPEVTQTPSHQVTQMGQEVILRCVPISNHLYFYWYRQILGQKVEFLVSFYNNEISEKSEIFDDQFSVERPDGSNFTLKIRSTKLEDSAMYFCVNYGVPAYEQYFGPGTRLTVT.

CDR3: CASTQGKKLFF. The CDR3 DNA reads as TGTGCCAGCACCCAGGGTAAAAAACTGTTTTTT. The rearrangement joins TRBV6-5 to TRBJ1-4; D perhaps matches TRBD1 (5 bases). The germline gives CDR1 MNHEY, CDR2 SVGAGI. V was pared by 7 bases and J by 9 bases, with 9 bases between. The CDR3 sequence is 11 residues long.

The rearrangement joins TRBV19 to TRBJ1-1; no clear D. V was trimmed by 3 bases and J by 6 bases, leaving 8 bases between them. The CDR3 sequence is 12 residues long. CDR1 and CDR2 (germline): LNHDA, SQIVND (reference sequence). The CDR3, as DNA: TGTGCCAGTAGTATCGGGAGTGCTGAAGCTTTCTTT. Its translation: CASSIGSAEAFF.

This clone was seen a handful of times. The chain combines TRBV6-5 with TRBJ1-2; D ambiguous. The CDR3 runs to 14 residues. V lost 6 bases and J lost 8, with 19 bases in between. Looked up from germline, CDR1 is MNHEY and CDR2 is SVGAGI. In nucleotides, the CDR3 is TGTGCCAGCAGGCCCTACGGGAAGGCAGGAGGCTACACCTTC. Translated, it gives CASRPYGKAGGYTF.